The 31 T cell receptor beta chains below come from one sample, sequenced in a study of T cell changes during pregnancy in multiple sclerosis. The protocol was immunoSEQ multiplex PCR, while the TCRdb copy is restricted to in-frame clones and leaves out a portion. This sample has about 34,000 clones, with about 90% found just once. The sample consisted of CD8+ T cells from peripheral blood mononuclear cells, taken in the third trimester of pregnancy. The receptor source for this set is a female donor with multiple sclerosis, enrolled in a pregnancy study.

The chain is built from TRBV4-3 and TRBJ2-1; 9 bases are shared with TRBD2. From germline, CDR1 is LGHNA and CDR2 YSLEER. The CDR3 sequence is 14 residues long. The trim removed 2 bases at V and 6 bases at J, leaving 2 bases unmatched. The DNA of the CDR3 is TGCGCCAGCAGCCAACTAGCGGGGAGCAATGAGCAGTTCTTC. Its translation is CASSQLAGSNEQFF.

This chain connects TRBV29-1 to TRBJ2-7; 10 bases match TRBD1. The CDR3 totals 14 residues. J gave up 7 bases and V 0 bases, and 6 bases lay outside the gene matches. CDR1 is SQVTM, CDR2 ANQGSEA, per germline. The CDR3 DNA reads as TGCAGCGTTGAAGAAGGGACAGGGGCGGGAGAGCAGTACTTC. Amino acids: CSVEEGTGAGEQYF.

CDR3 residues: CASSPGTYEQYF. The CDR3 DNA sequence: TGTGCCAGCAGCCCCGGGACCTACGAGCAGTACTTC. The rearrangement joins TRBV5-6 to TRBJ2-7; tentative D call: TRBD2 (5 bases). Trimming cost V 4 bases and J 2 bases, with 7 bases left between them. The CDR3 is 12 amino acids. Per germline, CDR1 SGHDT and CDR2 YYEEEE.

The J gene is TRBJ2-3, the V gene TRBV6-5, with a weak D call TRBD1 (6 bases). Germline V gene sequence: CDR1 MNHEY, CDR2 SVGAGI. Trimming cost V 8 bases and J 2 bases, with 17 bases left between them. There are 15 residues in the CDR3. CDR3 nucleotide sequence: TGTGCCAGCTCCCAAGACGGACAGCCCACAGATACGCAGTATTTT. It specifies CASSQDGQPTDTQYF.

There are a few counts of this clone. The chain recombines TRBV6-4 with TRBJ2-1, with 7 bases aligning to TRBD1. The trim removed 4 bases at V and 4 bases at J, leaving 7 bases unmatched. The CDR3 totals 15 residues. Germline CDR1 MRHNA, CDR2 SNTAGT. CDR3 coding DNA: TGTGCCAGCAGTGCTGCCGGGACAGAGTACAATGAGCAGTTCTTC. It encodes CASSAAGTEYNEQFF.

This clone was seen a single time. The chain uses TRBV9 and TRBJ2-1; a weak D match, TRBD1 (6 bases). Per the germline V gene, CDR1 is SGDLS and CDR2 is YYNGEE. V was shortened by 3 bases and J by 1 base, with 11 bases between the two germline ends. The CDR3 consists of 15 residues. The DNA of the CDR3 is TGTGCCAGCAGCGCTCCACAGGGATCCTACAATGAGCAGTTCTTC. As protein: CASSAPQGSYNEQFF.

This chain connects TRBV11-1 to TRBJ1-1; D is possibly TRBD1 (6 bases). The ends were cut back, 3 bases at V and 5 bases at J, with 10 bases in the middle. Germline V gene data show CDR1 as SGHAT and CDR2 as FQDESV (reference sequence). The CDR3 consists of 13 residues. The CDR3 spells CASSFGGGTEAFF. DNA for the CDR3: TGTGCCAGCAGCTTTGGGGGCGGGACTGAAGCTTTCTTT.

CDR3 protein: CASSGGQGLNTEAFF. For the CDR3, the DNA is TGTGCCAGCAGCGGCGGACAGGGTTTGAACACTGAAGCTTTCTTT. J is TRBJ1-1 and V is TRBV5-6, with TRBD1 matching over 8 bases. The V and J ends lost 4 bases and 0 bases, in that order; junction bases with no gene match: 5. The CDR3 covers 15 residues. From germline, CDR1 is SGHDT and CDR2 YYEEEE.

This sequence joins TRBV5-6 and TRBJ1-6; 7 bases align to TRBD1. Looked up from germline, CDR1 is SGHDT and CDR2 is YYEEEE. CDR3 length equals 14 residues. The V gene end was trimmed by 1 base and the J gene end by 9 bases; junction bases not matched to a gene: 4. The CDR3, as DNA: TGTGCCAGCAGCTTGAGACAGGGACGTTCACCCCTCCACTTT. Translating gives CASSLRQGRSPLHF.

The genes are TRBV5-5 and TRBJ1-1; 8 bases match TRBD1. Germline assignment: CDR1 SGHKS and CDR2 YYEKEE (reference sequence). This CDR3 spans 16 amino acids. V shed 6 bases and J 2 bases; nucleotides not matched to a gene: 12. CDR3 coding DNA: TGTGCCAGCACCCCAGGGGGCTTTGGGATCAACACTGAAGCTTTCTTT. This translates into CASTPGGFGINTEAFF. The full variable domain, with the rest looked up from reference TRBV5-5 and TRBJ1-1, is DAGVTQSPTHLIKTRGQQVTLRCSPISGHKSVSWYQQVLGQGPQFIFQYYEKEERGRGNFPDRFSARQFPNYSSELNVNALLLGDSALYLCASTPGGFGINTEAFFGQGTRLTVV.

The chain employs TRBV7-9 and TRBJ2-7, with a weak D call TRBD2 (5 bases). Trimming stripped 3 bases from V and 6 bases from J, with 6 bases between. The CDR3 has 11 amino acids. Looked up from germline, CDR1 is SEHNR and CDR2 is FQNEAQ (reference sequence). The CDR3 DNA reads TGTGCCAGCAGCTTCCGGGGCGAGCAGTACTTC. Translating gives CASSFRGEQYF.

The chain links TRBV5-1 to TRBJ2-3; 7 bases align to TRBD1. The CDR3 has 16 amino acids. The V gene end was trimmed by 7 bases and the J gene end by 2 bases; junction bases not matched to a gene: 13. Germline loops: CDR1 SGHRS, CDR2 YFSETQ. The CDR3 DNA follows: TGCGCCAGCCGCCCCGGACAGGTTGACTTCACAGATACGCAGTATTTT. It codes for CASRPGQVDFTDTQYF.

The chain has TRBV5-6 and TRBJ2-7; the D gene is possibly TRBD1 (7 bases). V was cut by 4 bases and J by 4 bases, with 15 bases left in between. There are 14 residues in the CDR3. Per germline, CDR1 SGHDT and CDR2 YYEEEE. The CDR3 sequence: CASSRGTAEYEQYF. Here the CDR3 DNA reads TGTGCCAGCAGCCGCGGGACAGCCGAATACGAGCAGTACTTC. Full variable domain (missing parts from reference TRBV5-6 and TRBJ2-7): DAGVTQSPTHLIKTRGQQVTLRCSPKSGHDTVSWYQQALGQGPQFIFQYYEEEERQRGNFPDRFSGHQFPNYSSELNVNALLLGDSALYLCASSRGTAEYEQYFGPGTRLTVT.

The chain carries TRBV27 and TRBJ2-5; possibly TRBD1 for D (6 bases). Germline CDR1 MNHEY, CDR2 SMNVEV (reference sequence). The germline V and J ends were trimmed by 6 bases and 3 bases, with 17 bases remaining between them. This CDR3 comprises 15 residues. The CDR3 sequence is CASSLIGRGEETQYF. As DNA, the CDR3 is TGTGCCAGCAGCCTTATAGGCAGGGGAGAAGAGACCCAGTACTTC.

The rearrangement uses TRBV5-3 and TRBJ2-7; D is unresolved. TRBV5-3 is recorded as an ORF, its role being uncertain. With 8 bases removed from V and 4 bases from J, the gap between germline ends came to 4 bases. The CDR3 runs 9 residues. CDR3 nucleotides: TGTGCCAGCAAATACGAGCAGTACTTC. This sequence encodes CASKYEQYF.

The CDR3 DNA is TGTGCCAGCAGCGTCCTTGACAGTTTCTCTGGAAACACCATATATTTT. Its protein is CASSVLDSFSGNTIYF. V is TRBV9 and J is TRBJ1-3, with a weak D call TRBD1 (5 bases). The germline V gene has CDR1 SGDLS and CDR2 YYNGEE. The CDR3 extends over 16 amino acids. Trimming removed 2 bases at V and 0 bases at J, with 12 bases between.

The CDR3 DNA sequence: TGTGCCAGCAGCTTCGGGAACACTGAAGCTTTCTTT. Its translation is CASSFGNTEAFF. The chain is built from TRBV5-6 and TRBJ1-1; no clear D gene. Germline CDR1 reads SGHDT; CDR2 reads YYEEEE. CDR3 size: 12 residues. Deletions cut 2 bases from V and 1 base from J, with 3 bases between.

A single count supports this clone. The J gene is TRBJ2-1, the V gene TRBV5-6; TRBD2 agrees at 11 bases. Germline CDR1 and CDR2: SGHDT and YYEEEE. CDR3 size: 16 residues. Unmatched junction bases numbered 9, after V lost 0 bases and J lost 10 bases. This chain's CDR3 is CASSLEGSGGAWEQFF. CDR3 DNA sequence: TGTGCCAGCAGCTTGGAGGGTAGCGGGGGGGCTTGGGAGCAGTTCTTC.

V usage is TRBV27 and J usage is TRBJ1-1; no definite D call. The CDR3 is 14 amino acids. Per the germline V gene, CDR1 is MNHEY and CDR2 is SMNVEV (reference sequence). Trimming removed 2 bases from V and 6 bases from J, with 13 bases in between. The CDR3 nucleotides are TGTGCCAGCAGTTTAGAGGTCAGCGGGGCTGAAGCTTTCTTT. It is translated as CASSLEVSGAEAFF.

The chain joins TRBV19 to TRBJ2-3; 10 nucleotides match TRBD2. The V and J ends lost 6 bases and 1 base, in that order; junction bases with no gene match: 4. The germline gives CDR1 LNHDA, CDR2 SQIVND (reference sequence). This CDR3 is built from 15 residues. DNA for the CDR3: TGTGCCAGTAGCAGCGGGGGGGCCGGCACAGATACGCAGTATTTT. It encodes CASSSGGAGTDTQYF.

The chain recombines TRBV5-1 with TRBJ2-1; D is possibly TRBD1 (7 bases). Germline CDR1 and CDR2: SGHRS and YFSETQ. V lost 0 bases to trimming and J lost 7 bases, with 14 bases between them. The CDR3 totals 15 residues. The CDR3 spells CASSLVSTGRNEQFF. CDR3 coding DNA: TGCGCCAGCAGCTTGGTATCGACAGGGAGGAATGAGCAGTTCTTC.

The J gene is TRBJ2-7, the V gene TRBV7-9, with 7 bases matching TRBD2. The CDR3 is made up of 16 amino acids. Germline lookup yields CDR1 SEHNR and CDR2 FQNEAQ (reference sequence). Trimming removed 4 bases from V and 2 bases from J; junction bases left unmatched: 11. The chain's CDR3 is CASSSVGRSGAYEQYF. DNA of the CDR3: TGTGCCAGCAGCTCCGTAGGACGGAGCGGGGCCTACGAGCAGTACTTC.

V usage is TRBV4-2 and J usage is TRBJ2-1, with 13 bases that match TRBD2. CDR3 size: 17 residues. Losses at the gene ends were 0 bases for V and 4 bases for J; bases not matched to a gene: 3. Germline-derived CDR1 and CDR2 are LGHNA and YNFKEQ. The CDR3: CASSQELAGGPYNEQFF. The DNA for the CDR3 is TGTGCCAGCAGCCAAGAACTAGCGGGGGGGCCGTACAATGAGCAGTTCTTC.

This rearrangement joins TRBV5-6 to TRBJ2-7; a possible D gene is TRBD1 (6 bases). CDR3 length: 13 amino acids. Trimming stripped 4 bases from V and 0 bases from J, with 8 bases between. Germline V CDR1 and CDR2: SGHDT, YYEEEE. The CDR3 protein is CASSQDSSYEQYF. Here the CDR3 DNA reads TGTGCCAGCAGCCAGGACAGCTCCTACGAGCAGTACTTC.

The chain has TRBV11-2 and TRBJ2-3; 7 positions match TRBD2. V dropped 0 bases and J dropped 0; count of bases not matched to a gene: 0. This CDR3 has 15 residues. Germline V gene data show CDR1 as SGHAT and CDR2 as FQNNGV. The CDR3: CASSLELASTDTQYF. CDR3 coding DNA: TGTGCCAGCAGCTTAGAACTAGCGAGCACAGATACGCAGTATTTT.

The J gene is TRBJ2-1, the V gene TRBV7-2, with TRBD2 matching 9 bases. Germline CDR1 is SGHTA and CDR2 is FQGNSA. There are 14 residues in the CDR3. After removal of 5 bases from V and 7 bases from J, the junction contained 6 bases not matched to a gene. CDR3 sequence: CASSPYSGGNEQFF. The CDR3, as DNA: TGTGCCAGCAGCCCGTACAGCGGGGGGAATGAGCAGTTCTTC.

The chain combines TRBV5-6 with TRBJ2-7; the D is unclear. The CDR3 length is 15 residues. Germline V CDR1 and CDR2: SGHDT, YYEEEE. Trimming left V 0 bases short and J 3 bases short, with 13 bases between. The DNA of the CDR3 is TGTGCCAGCAGCTTGGGTCGGCGGATGATCTACGAGCAGTACTTC. It codes for CASSLGRRMIYEQYF.

On this clone itself: The junction and the germline gene differ at one end; a read error may be behind it. The CDR3 reads CASSPTGEPAYGQYF. The CDR3 bases are TGTGCCAGCTCACCGACAGGGGAACCCGCGTACGGGCAGTACTTC. The J gene is TRBJ2-7, the V gene TRBV18, with 8 bases identical to TRBD1. CDR3 length: 15 residues. CDR1 is KGHSH, CDR2 LQKENI, per germline. The full variable domain, in which reference TRBV18 and TRBJ2-7 provide the parts outside the CDR3, is NAGVMQNPRHLVRRRGQEARLRCSPMKGHSHVYWYRQLPEEGLKFMVYLQKENIIDESGMPKERFSAEFPKEGPSILRIQQVVRGDSAAYFCASSPTGEPAYGQYFGPGTRLTVT.

A few counts support this clone. The chain joins TRBV5-1 to TRBJ1-1; D not certain. Trimming took 4 bases from V and 4 from J, leaving 11 bases between them. In germline, CDR1 is SGHRS, CDR2 YFSETQ. This CDR3 contains 13 residues. The CDR3 here is CASSPGLGTEAFF. The CDR3 bases are TGCGCCAGCAGCCCCGGGTTGGGCACTGAAGCTTTCTTT.

This chain links TRBV5-1 with TRBJ2-7, with TRBD1 matching 10 bases. V shed 4 bases, J shed 9 bases, and the junction held 10 bases outside the gene matches. In germline, CDR1 is SGHRS, CDR2 YFSETQ. The CDR3 extends over 14 amino acids. Here the CDR3 DNA reads TGCGCCAGCAGCGAGGACGGGACAGGGGATGTGCAGTACTTC. Translating gives CASSEDGTGDVQYF.

V usage is TRBV9 and J usage is TRBJ2-7; D is uncertain. CDR1 is SGDLS and CDR2 is YYNGEE in the germline V gene. The CDR3 contains 12 residues. The V and J ends lost 1 base and 3 bases respectively, with 5 bases between them. CDR3 sequence reads: CASSVWSYEQYF. The CDR3 bases are TGTGCCAGCAGCGTATGGAGCTACGAGCAGTACTTC.